This T cell receptor beta chain was recovered during a study of T cells after yellow fever vaccination. This clonotype was observed a few times. Its specificity is not known. TCRdb independently ran MiXCR on the 5' RACE reads; one entry per CDR3 protein. The table has 300,000 or so distinct CDR3 sequences, around 6.8% seen once. Study-wide results and limits: Few clonotypes appeared in both CD4 and CD8 compartments.

The V segment lost 3 bases and the J segment 3 bases; nucleotides outside the gene matches: 6. CDR3 length equals 15 residues. Germline-derived CDR1 and CDR2 are SGHRS and YFSETQ. The receptor was isolated from a man aged 18 to 29 who received the YFV17D yellow fever vaccine. The sample consisted of PBMCs, taken about 49 days after the first yellow fever vaccination. J is TRBJ2-1 and V is TRBV5-1, with TRBD2 matching 7 bases. CDR3 sequence: CASSSQSSGYNEQFF. CDR3 DNA: TGCGCCAGCAGCTCCCAGTCTAGCGGCTACAATGAGCAGTTCTTC. Drawing the rest from reference TRBV5-1 and TRBJ2-1, the complete variable domain is KAGVTQTPRYLIKTRGQQVTLSCSPISGHRSVSWYQQTPGQGLQFLFEYFSETQRNKGNFPGRFSGRQFSNSRSEMNVSTLELGDSALYLCASSSQSSGYNEQFFGPGTRLTVL.